Described below is a single T cell receptor (beta chain) sequence and its context. Assay used: immunoSEQ multiplex PCR; TCRdb lists only in-frame clones, some missing. The sample holds about 210,000 clones, roughly 94% seen once. This record belongs to a study of T cell responses to AZD1222 COVID-19 vaccine. CDR1 is MGHDK and CDR2 is SYGVNS in the germline V gene. Germline trimming cut 0 bases from V and 2 bases from J; bases unmatched to any gene: 9. This CDR3 spans 18 amino acids. The receptor's source is an adult who received the MenACWY meningococcal vaccine as a control. Sequences were derived from peripheral blood, sampled 28 days after the second dose of the MenACWY control vaccine. The chain combines TRBV25-1 with TRBJ2-3, with TRBD2 identical over 9 bases. The CDR3 bases are TGTGCCAGCAGTGAATATATTCGGGCTAGCGGGGTCACAGATACGCAGTATTTT. Amino acid sequence: CASSEYIRASGVTDTQYF.